This TCR beta chain originates from a study of CD8 T cells in ankylosing spondylitis. This clonotype was observed a handful of times. Antigen specificity is unknown. A quantitative 5'-RACE method, one with molecular barcodes, was used to make TCR beta libraries. From the 5' RACE reads, TCRdb called clonotypes with MiXCR, one entry per CDR3 protein. This table has about 360,000 distinct CDR3 sequences, 20% appearing once. Trimming removed 5 bases from V and 0 bases from J; junction bases left unmatched: 0. CDR3 length equals 13 residues. Per the germline V gene, CDR1 is MDHEN and CDR2 is SYDVKM. Overall study findings and caveats: Disease-linked clones bore a CD8+ phenotype and were relatively rare in peripheral blood. Blood from ankylosing spondylitis patients appeared to carry a characteristic roughly eight-variant TCR beta motif. Disease-linked clones reportedly showed significant enrichment in matched ankylosing spondylitis synovial fluid.

V usage is TRBV28 and J usage is TRBJ2-5, with 7 bases matching TRBD1. The source is a male donor with ankylosing spondylitis or in good health (not recorded which). Sequenced material: blood, either unsorted or a sorted T cell fraction (not recorded which). CDR3 amino acids: CASSDRDQETQYF. In DNA form, the CDR3 reads TGTGCCAGCAGTGACAGGGACCAAGAGACCCAGTACTTC.